This T cell receptor beta chain was captured by sequencing in a study of CD8 T cells in Susac syndrome. V was trimmed by 2 bases and J by 0 bases, leaving 14 bases between them. Germline loops: CDR1 LGHDT, CDR2 YNNKEL (reference sequence). This CDR3 is 17 amino acids long. Random hexamers were used to reverse transcribe an amount of about 0.5 to 1 ug RNA. The authors amplified TCR beta CDR3 across 54 Vbeta and 13 Jbeta using immunoSEQ multiplex PCR. TCRdb recomputed calls from the immunoSEQ multiplex PCR reads with MiXCR, one row per CDR3 protein. The table records some 120,000 distinct CDR3 sequences, under 95% of them present only once. TCR beta sequences were obtained from blood CD8+ and CD4+ T cells. TEMRA cells were FACS-enriched, and CD8+ and CD4+ T cells were isolated negatively.

This TCR was sampled from a human donor with multiple sclerosis. The chain recombines TRBV3-1 with TRBJ1-3, with unresolved D. What was sequenced was CD8+ T cells from PBMCs. The CDR3 loop is CASSQPIQAVSGNTIYF. The CDR3 DNA sequence: TGTGCCAGCAGCCAACCCATTCAGGCAGTCTCTGGAAACACCATATATTTT.